The clone carrying this T cell receptor beta chain came up many times. The antigen is undetermined. Molecules of cDNA were individually given unique molecular identifiers that were attached to them. From the 5' RACE reads, TCRdb called clonotypes with MiXCR, one entry per CDR3 protein. The data show about 80,000 distinct CDR3 sequences, 5% to 6.5% seen once. The CDR3 runs 14 residues. Trimming left V 5 bases short and J 3 bases short, with 13 bases between. The data derive from a study of early T cells in non-severe SARS-CoV-2 infection. Study-wide background: Sequenced material consisted of bulk RNA (from unsorted whole blood), and chains were unpaired. Whole-study results and caveats: Sequences matched to VDJdb favored anti-spike CD8 responses, while private and CD4 specificities were missed.

This clonotype originated in an adult who was a healthcare worker with PCR-confirmed SARS-CoV-2 infection or an uninfected control (not recorded which). Sequenced input: whole blood. The rearrangement uses TRBV12-3 or TRBV12-4 and TRBJ1-2; the D is unclear. CDR3 bases: TGTGCCAGCAGTGAGGACGGACGGTACTATGGCTACACCTTC. Translation: CASSEDGRYYGYTF.